Listed below are T cell receptor beta chains from one sample, sequenced in a study of cytomegalovirus exposure and HLA in healthy donors. Sequencing used immunoSEQ multiplex PCR; TCRdb keeps in-frame clones, though not all of them. The repertoire holds under 200,000 clones, with about 80% as singletons. Sample: PBMCs. These receptors originate from a woman aged 45-60 years in good health and CMV-seronegative. The CDR3 runs from the conserved cysteine through the conserved F or W. Only part of the rows carry a size: once, few, many, or a class if the clone is expanded.

>NA|TRBJ2-7|TRBV10-2
CASSESGDTGLSYEQYF
>NA|TRBJ2-5|TRBV6-5
CASRPRDRGGETQYF
>NA|TRBJ1-6|TRBV27
CASSFRVDSPLHF
>NA|TRBJ1-4|TRBV4-3
CASSQDGQRNEKLFF
>NA|TRBJ2-4|TRBV6-5
CASSYGLSGANIQYF
>few|TRBJ1-1|TRBV4-3
CASSQDMGAGNTEAFF
>few|TRBJ1-5|TRBV7-2
CASSLGRGKNQPQHF
>NA|TRBJ2-1|TRBV18
CASSPRQGGTGEQFF
>NA|TRBJ2-5|TRBV18
CASSPGLETQYF
>NA|TRBJ1-6|TRBV6-1
CASRDDSNSPLHF
>NA|TRBJ1-2|TRBV4-2
CASSQEHRGFYGYTF
>NA|TRBJ1-4|TRBV15
CATSREGHNEKLFF
>NA|TRBJ2-7|TRBV7-9
CSSRDTSSEEQYF
>NA|TRBJ2-5|TRBV25-1
CASSGTSGSGETQYF
>once|TRBJ2-1|TRBV19
CASSLGQALYNEQFF
>NA|TRBJ2-3|TRBV18
CATTTTPRADTQYF
>few|TRBJ1-1|TRBV7-2
CASSLARENTEAFF
>NA|TRBJ1-5|TRBV7-8
CASSFWRDSNQPQHF
>NA|TRBJ2-5|TRBV18
CASQTGGWETQYF
>NA|TRBJ2-2|TRBV27
CASSLLVTGHTGELFF